The T cell receptor (beta chain) described here comes from a study of blood T cell repertoires in COVID-19 (dated by TCRdb to about 2020). Regarding the complete study: Samples from collaborators originated in the United States, Italy and Spain and spanned both the acute and convalescent phases of COVID-19. Sample metadata almost always included a de-identified subject ID, COVID-19 status, age in years and sex. The material from the prospective study consisted of cDNA or gDNA derived from T cells, B-cell-depleted T cells, or PBMCs. The repertoires were released in a freely available public database intended as a resource for research on the immune response to SARS-CoV-2. Where available, HLA class I and class II types were obtained from metadata supplied by the sample provider rather than from assay-based typing. Samples came from the ongoing ImmuneRACE study (first 160 participants) plus 1,254 subjects from 6 global collaborators. The dataset comprised deeply sampled blood TCRbeta repertoires from subjects exposed to, actively infected with, or recovered from COVID-19.

Participants in the prospective study were aged 18 to 89 years, lived in over 20 United States geographic areas, and enrolled through a virtual design. In the prospective study, cohorts were assigned on the basis of participant-reported clinical history obtained from a screening survey and a study questionnaire. For ImmuneRACE Cohort 3, a participant was defined as recovered based on two consecutive negative NP/OP PCR tests, clearance by a healthcare professional, or resolution of symptoms. Mobile phlebotomists in the prospective study collected whole blood, serum and a nasopharyngeal or oropharyngeal swab from every participant. Over a roughly two-month period, participants in the prospective study had the option of providing additional blood draws and questionnaires. Blood samples from the prospective study were shipped frozen or at room temperature prior to DNA extraction. Details on this clone: There is no known antigen for this receptor. The record has no base qualities; no much larger clone is one base away.

TCRbeta CDR3 regions were amplified from genomic DNA by means of the immunoSEQ Assay, a bias-controlled multiplex PCR. The study's own analysis went as follows. The number of nucleated cells in each sample was estimated from the amplification of reference gene primers within the assay. Sequence reads were collapsed and filtered to measure the absolute abundance of every unique TCRbeta CDR3 rearrangement. For each sample, productive Simpson clonality was calculated as the square root of Simpson's diversity index across productive rearrangements. In its TCRdb copy, this immuneACCESS table keeps in-frame sequences only and misses some clones. Where compared with another copy, unresolved V genes explain less than half of these, and the others have no known cause. V and J calls plus clone size are reproduced from that table; the DNA served to infer D and trimming. The sample has 130,000 to 150,000 clones on record, about 87% of them singletons. The biggest ten clones account for roughly 12% of the sample.

What the research found in general, with its limitations: The amount of clinical and demographic metadata varied by source and participant and was provided uncurated.

The CDR3 contains 13 residues, cysteine and phenylalanine counted. Left in the record is the CDR3 DNA by itself, 39 bases read in frame from the first base. V trim: 2 bases; J trim: 2 bases; unmatched bases: 3. Sequences GTSNPN (CDR1) and SVGIG (CDR2) are obtained from the germline V gene (reference sequence). The source material was PBMCs or T cells enriched from blood (not recorded which). The chain uses TRBV30 and TRBJ2-7, and 7 junction bases match TRBD1. This TCR came from a man in his 60s who had recovered from COVID-19. The CDR3 reads as follows: CAWSLGTAYEQYF. The DNA sequence is TGTGCCTGGAGTTTAGGGACAGCCTACGAGCAGTACTTC. This CDR3, with the reference TRBV30 and TRBJ2-7 proteins standing in past its ends, gives the full variable domain SQTIHQWPATLVQPVGSPLSLECTVEGTSNPNLYWYRQAAGRGLQLLFYSVGIGQISSEVPQNLSASRPQDRQFILSSKKLLLSDSGFYLCAWSLGTAYEQYFGPGTRLTVT.